Presented here are 6 T cell receptor beta chains from one specimen sequenced in a study of tumor-infiltrating lymphocytes in primary liver carcinoma. Co-extraction of RNA and DNA was performed on roughly 20-34 mg of unsorted bulk tissue. Starting from about 0.5 ug of total RNA, TCR beta cDNA was produced with a primer in the constant region. ARM-PCR was slightly modified, and three nested multiplex PCR rounds with it gave rise to the TCR beta libraries. With TRBV1-TRBV30 forward primers and a C-beta reverse primer, the first two PCR rounds were run for 10 cycles each. From the multiplex PCR reads, TCRdb called clonotypes with MiXCR, one entry per CDR3 protein. The data contain 95,000 to 150,000 distinct CDR3 sequences, around two thirds of them singletons. Sample: liver tumor tissue from sampling region 1. Subset of the sample: tumor region T1, superior pole. Receptor source: a woman in her fifties or sixties with primary liver carcinoma and hepatitis B virus infection.

This clonotype was observed at least ten times. The chain uses TRBV11-2 and TRBJ2-5; D gene uncertain. Germline CDR1 and CDR2: SGHAT and FQNNGV. The CDR3 length is 14 residues. V gave up 2 bases and J gave up 2 bases, with 9 bases separating them. The CDR3 DNA follows: TGTGCCAGCAGCTTAACCGCAGAACAAGAGACCCAGTACTTC. As protein: CASSLTAEQETQYF.

This clonotype was seen at least ten times. This chain links TRBV4-1 with TRBJ2-2; 11 bases map to TRBD2. J was trimmed by 7 bases and V by 4 bases; bases with no gene match: 11. The CDR3 loop spans 17 amino acids. Germline V gives CDR1 MGHRA, CDR2 YSYEKL. In DNA, the CDR3 is TGCGCCAGCAGCCTTGAGGGTAGCGGGAGGGTTGACGGGGAGCTGTTTTTT. Translated: CASSLEGSGRVDGELFF.

The V call is TRBV11-2, the J call TRBJ2-3; D is ambiguous. This CDR3 contains 14 residues. Looked up from germline, CDR1 is SGHAT and CDR2 is FQNNGV. Trimming cost V 2 bases and J 12 bases, with 18 bases left between them. CDR3 DNA sequence: TGTGCCAGCAGCTTATCCGTCAGCACAGAGACACAGTATTTT. It codes for CASSLSVSTETQYF.

This clonotype was seen many times. The chain links TRBV6-2 or TRBV6-3 to TRBJ1-1; D unclear. Trimming stripped 2 bases from V and 1 base from J, with 8 bases between. Germline V lookup: CDR1 MNHEY, CDR2 SVGEGT. This CDR3 is built from 14 residues. This CDR3 reads CASSYQQKNTEAFF. CDR3 DNA: TGTGCCAGCAGTTACCAACAGAAGAACACTGAAGCTTTCTTT.

The gene calls are TRBV7-9 and TRBJ2-3, with D perhaps matching TRBD2 (5 bases). V shed 4 bases and J shed 0 bases, with 14 bases lying between them. The CDR3 covers 16 residues. The germline V gene has CDR1 SEHNR and CDR2 FQNEAQ (reference sequence). The CDR3, as DNA: TGTGCCAGCAGCTCCTCACTAGACCCTAGCACAGATACGCAGTATTTT. This translates into CASSSSLDPSTDTQYF.

A word on this clonotype: With a much larger clone just one base away, this may be a read error. V usage is TRBV6-6 and J usage is TRBJ2-7; possibly TRBD1 or TRBD2 for D (6 bases each). CDR1 and CDR2 from the germline V gene are MNHNY and SVGAGI (reference sequence). The CDR3 has 15 amino acids. CDR3: CASSTPEGESYEHYF. The DNA of the CDR3 is TGTGCCAGCAGTACCCCGGAGGGGGAGTCCTACGAGCACTACTTC.